This T cell receptor (beta chain) was profiled in a study of technical replicates of blood from several donors. CDR3 length: 14 amino acids. V gave up 5 bases and J gave up 3 bases, with 13 bases separating them. Germline V gene lookup returns CDR1 SGHAT and CDR2 FQDESV (reference sequence). The assay was immunoSEQ multiplex PCR, and TCRdb's table has in-frame clones only and misses some. The table shows tens of thousands of clones, with just under 95% occurring only once. The specimen sequenced was T cells isolated from PBMCs. The genes are TRBV11-1 and TRBJ1-2, with a possible D match to TRBD1 (5 bases). This clonotype originated in a human donor in good health. CDR3 region: CASSPRRGDYGYTF. CDR3 in DNA: TGTGCCAGCAGCCCTCGGCGGGGGGACTATGGCTACACCTTC.